Listed below are T cell receptor beta chains from one sample, sequenced in a study of T cells expressing NK-cell markers. After re-calling the 5' RACE reads, TCRdb lists one entry per CDR3 protein, DNA absent. The table lists about 450,000 distinct CDR3 sequences. Sequencing was done on a sample of blood T cells: a sorted CD56 or NKG2C T cell subset, CD4+ or CD8+ T cells, or bulk PBMC T cells (not recorded which). Source of these receptors: a woman between 18 and 70 years old in good health. Each CDR3 is given with its conserved first and last residue.

V gene: TRBV20-1; J gene: TRBJ2-7; CDR3 protein: CSAQTSGAIYEQYF
V gene: TRBV5-4; J gene: TRBJ2-3; CDR3 protein: CASSGTSGGITDTQYF
V gene: TRBV9; J gene: TRBJ2-7; CDR3 protein: CASSVGSSYEQYF
V gene: TRBV24-1; J gene: TRBJ2-2; CDR3 protein: CATRTGASTGELFF
V gene: TRBV7-2; J gene: TRBJ2-2; CDR3 protein: CASSLDPGLTGELFF
V gene: TRBV10-3; J gene: TRBJ2-3; CDR3 protein: CAIRPGGEGTDTQYF
V gene: TRBV19; J gene: TRBJ2-1; CDR3 protein: CASSMDGRHNEQFF
V gene: TRBV20-1; J gene: TRBJ2-7; CDR3 protein: CSARETGGRYEQYF
V gene: TRBV5-1; J gene: TRBJ2-5; CDR3 protein: CASSFYSSEETQYF
V gene: TRBV27; J gene: TRBJ2-1; CDR3 protein: CASSLSGLGFNEQFF
V gene: TRBV6-5; J gene: TRBJ2-5; CDR3 protein: CASLQGGTQYF
V gene: TRBV20-1; J gene: TRBJ2-7; CDR3 protein: CSARDPSAGVYPSEQYF
V gene: TRBV27; J gene: TRBJ1-2; CDR3 protein: CASSDGPGYGYTF
V gene: TRBV7-2; J gene: TRBJ2-2; CDR3 protein: CASSLVATGELFF
V gene: TRBV19; J gene: TRBJ2-1; CDR3 protein: CASSIGTGTYNEQFF
V gene: TRBV28; J gene: TRBJ1-3; CDR3 protein: CASSPGGHSSGNTIYF
V gene: TRBV20-1; J gene: TRBJ2-1; CDR3 protein: CSASRRHSYNEQFF
V gene: TRBV21-1; J gene: TRBJ2-1; CDR3 protein: CASSDFSGGARNEQFF
V gene: TRBV9; J gene: TRBJ2-7; CDR3 protein: CASSVGDPFSYEQYF
V gene: TRBV4-2; J gene: TRBJ2-1; CDR3 protein: CASSQGTGLTSGLYNEQFF
V gene: TRBV5-4; J gene: TRBJ2-5; CDR3 protein: CASLGQGETQYF
V gene: TRBV24-1; J gene: TRBJ2-1; CDR3 protein: CATSDPGTLSNEQFF
V gene: TRBV20-1; J gene: TRBJ2-7; CDR3 protein: CSAPRPGLGSYEQYF
V gene: TRBV5-1; J gene: TRBJ1-1; CDR3 protein: CASSRGQREAEAFF
V gene: TRBV7-3; J gene: TRBJ1-2; CDR3 protein: CASSPGQGEGGYTF
V gene: TRBV7-7; J gene: TRBJ2-7; CDR3 protein: CASSLATEYEQYF
V gene: TRBV9; J gene: TRBJ2-1; CDR3 protein: CASSVLLGNNEQFF
V gene: TRBV9; J gene: TRBJ2-7; CDR3 protein: CASSVATGGTYEQYF
V gene: TRBV9; J gene: TRBJ1-4; CDR3 protein: CASNTLGGTNEKLFF
V gene: TRBV3-1; J gene: TRBJ2-5; CDR3 protein: CASRPPGGWETQYF
V gene: TRBV28; J gene: TRBJ2-7; CDR3 protein: CASSPRATSGTREQYF
V gene: TRBV28; J gene: TRBJ2-2; CDR3 protein: CASWPGTTYTGELFF
V gene: TRBV20-1; J gene: TRBJ2-7; CDR3 protein: CSARGASSYEQYF
V gene: TRBV20-1; J gene: TRBJ2-3; CDR3 protein: CSAVRGSRSDTQYF
V gene: TRBV15; J gene: TRBJ1-4; CDR3 protein: CATRRGQAATNEKLFF
V gene: TRBV7-8; J gene: TRBJ2-1; CDR3 protein: CASTTDRNEQFF
V gene: TRBV12-3/TRBV12-4; J gene: TRBJ2-1; CDR3 protein: CASRPGQGSNEQFF
V gene: TRBV7-6; J gene: TRBJ2-2; CDR3 protein: CASSTVWEGSDTGELFF
V gene: TRBV24-1; J gene: TRBJ2-5; CDR3 protein: CATSDGTKETQYF
V gene: TRBV5-4; J gene: TRBJ1-6; CDR3 protein: CASSPPGTANSPLHF
V gene: TRBV7-9; J gene: TRBJ2-3; CDR3 protein: CASSVTSIGTDTQYF
V gene: TRBV12-3/TRBV12-4; J gene: TRBJ1-3; CDR3 protein: CASSPGQLSGNTIYF
V gene: TRBV7-2; J gene: TRBJ2-7; CDR3 protein: CASSKLAGVSEQYF
V gene: TRBV6-5; J gene: TRBJ1-5; CDR3 protein: CASSSGDARNQPQHF
V gene: TRBV7-9; J gene: TRBJ2-5; CDR3 protein: CASSLALAGAKETQYF
V gene: TRBV4-2; J gene: TRBJ2-2; CDR3 protein: CASSQDVSTGELFF